The rows below give T cell receptor beta chains drawn from one sample of a study of T cells in Graves' hyperthyroidism and ophthalmopathy. TCRdb ran MiXCR on the multiplex PCR reads and lists one entry per CDR3 protein. The sample gives a few hundred thousand distinct CDR3 sequences, approximately 16% of which show up once; 35% to 50% is in the top ten. Input material: blood. Every receptor here comes from a man between 35 and 55 years old with Graves' hyperthyroidism. The CDR3 runs from the conserved cysteine through the conserved F or W. D genes are given only for firm matches. Size is stated as once, few, many or a size class.

clone_size	v_call	j_call	d_call	cdr3_aa	cdr3_nt
many	TRBV6-1	TRBJ2-7	TRBD1	CASRPRQGVNEQYF	TGTGCCAGCAGACCCAGACAGGGCGTGAACGAGCAGTACTTC
once	TRBV3-1	TRBJ2-5	-	CASSQASGPQETQYF	TGTGCCAGCAGCCAAGCCTCGGGACCCCAAGAGACCCAGTACTTC
many	TRBV5-1	TRBJ2-1	-	CASSWGGWDRYNEQFF	TGCGCCAGCAGCTGGGGGGGCTGGGACAGATACAATGAGCAGTTCTTC
many	TRBV5-8	TRBJ2-1	-	CASRPRGSDTNEQFF	TGTGCCAGCAGACCCCGGGGTAGCGATACGAATGAGCAGTTCTTC
many	TRBV18	TRBJ1-5	-	CASAKGVGDQPQHF	TGTGCCAGCGCCAAAGGGGTGGGAGATCAGCCCCAGCATTTT
many	TRBV20-1	TRBJ2-3	TRBD1	CSARGTQGADTQYF	TGCAGTGCTAGGGGGACACAGGGGGCAGATACGCAGTATTTT
many	TRBV28	TRBJ2-6	-	CASSRPRSGANVLTF	TGTGCCAGCAGCCGTCCGAGATCTGGGGCCAACGTCCTGACTTTC
many	TRBV7-9	TRBJ2-3	TRBD2	CASRFRTSGAPFRSTDTQYF	TGTGCCAGCAGATTTAGGACTAGCGGGGCCCCCTTTAGGAGCACAGATACGCAGTATTTT
many	TRBV12-3/TRBV12-4	TRBJ2-3	TRBD2	CASRYSGASDTQYF	TGTGCCAGCAGGTATAGCGGGGCGTCAGATACGCAGTATTTT
many	TRBV11-2	TRBJ1-2	TRBD1	CASSSTPGTGRNYTF	TGTGCCAGCAGCTCAACACCAGGGACAGGGAGGAACTACACCTTC
many	TRBV29-1	TRBJ2-7	-	CSVESAPYEQYF	TGCAGCGTTGAAAGTGCCCCCTACGAGCAGTACTTC